Here is one T cell receptor beta chain with its context. This clonotype was detected many times. Its binding antigen is unknown. No qualities accompany the bases; no much larger clone lies one base away. The record originates from a study of T-cell reconstitution after alpha-beta-depleted transplantation in children (TCRdb year 2016). Turning to the overall study: Using TCR repertoire profiling, the study quantitatively followed how T-cell immune reconstitution unfolded in children after TCRalphabeta/CD19-depleted allogeneic hematopoietic cell transplantation. On the study overall, not on this receptor specifically: In some patients, the high TCRbeta diversity seen at day 60 was put down to recipient T cells and intrathymic progenitors that had survived conditioning. The frequencies of hyperexpanded clones fell over the following months, and after one year, T-cell counts and TCRbeta diversity were mostly attributed to newly produced T cells. The apparently early alphabetaT-cell count recovery about two months after transplant was reportedly dependent on only several hundred rapidly expanded clones derived from non-depleted graft cells.

The method was PCR. The sequencer was an Illumina HiSeq 2500. Molecular barcoding was employed in the preparation of TCR libraries, with unique molecular identifiers being used to normalize TCRbeta repertoire quantification. The public reads were reprocessed in TCRdb via fastp at Q25 and MiXCR, keeping in-frame beta chains. Each entry is one CDR3 protein sequence, shown with its most common DNA and genes. This sample has about 200,000 distinct CDR3 sequences in its table, and approximately 6.9% of those were observed once. 5.5% of the sample belongs to the ten largest clones. The treatment or condition label, read with the paper, signifies: allogeneic hematopoietic cell transplantation with graft depleted of TCRalphabeta T cells and CD19 B cells. The transplant recipients were children given TCRalphabeta/CD19-depleted allogeneic hematopoietic cell grafts. Its CDR3 holds 13 amino acids, cysteine through phenylalanine. The DNA shown is the 39-base CDR3, in frame from base 1. From a lookup of the germline V gene (reference sequence), CDR1 and CDR2 are DFQATT and SNEGSKA. The germline ends are 13 bases apart after V is trimmed by 1 base and J by 9 bases.

Rearrangement joined TRBV20-1 to TRBJ2-1, with no D gene named confidently. This clonotype was obtained from a boy aged 2-9 years with acute lymphoblastic leukemia, due to receive a stem cell transplant. The source was PBMCs, collected before TCRalphabeta/CD19-depleted stem cell transplant. For the CDR3, the sequence is CSARGVPPGEQFF. The DNA sequence follows: TGCAGTGCTAGAGGGGTTCCCCCGGGTGAGCAGTTCTTC.